This entry is about one T cell receptor (beta chain). The antigen is unknown. The sample belongs to a study of T cell responses to AZD1222 COVID-19 vaccine. Produced via immunoSEQ multiplex PCR; TCRdb's table is partial and in-frame only. The sample holds tens of thousands of clones, approximately 85% seen once. Study results and limitations: Reportedly, close to half of spike-specific TCRs are directed against unmutated variant regions. Only after the peak T cell response were repertoires sampled.

This CDR3 comprises 16 residues. Trimming removed 5 bases from V and 4 bases from J, with 18 bases in between. From germline, CDR1 is MDHEN and CDR2 SYDVKM. This clonotype was obtained from an adult in good health. The specimen was peripheral blood, collected on day 0 of MenACWY control vaccination. The chain carries TRBV28 and TRBJ1-5, with TRBD1 as a possible D gene (5 bases). CDR3 nucleotides: TGTGCCAGCAGTCTGGGACTTAGCGGGGAAAATCAGCCCCAGCATTTT. Translating gives CASSLGLSGENQPQHF.